The clone carrying this TCR beta chain showed up many times. Its specificity is unknown. V gave up 1 base and J gave up 5 bases, with 11 bases separating them. The CDR3 runs 14 residues. Germline CDR1 is SEHNR and CDR2 is FQNEAQ (reference sequence). The record originates from a study of T cells in Graves' hyperthyroidism and ophthalmopathy. The study's findings and limits: The model's output predicted ophthalmopathy at a median of roughly 6 months prior to onset.

What was amplified from RNA transcripts were TCR beta CDR3 regions. First-round RT-PCR targeting the TCR CDR3 was performed with the HTBI primer set. TCRdb ran MiXCR on the multiplex PCR reads and lists one entry per CDR3 protein. Among 650,000 to 800,000 distinct CDR3 sequences listed, about 45% were seen once. Material: peripheral blood or thyroid tissue (not recorded which). The chain uses TRBV7-9 and TRBJ2-5, with D possibly being TRBD2 (5 bases). The clonotype was recovered from an adult man with Graves' disease, either hyperthyroidism or ophthalmopathy (not recorded which). The CDR3, as DNA: TGTGCCAGCAGCTTAGAACGGACGGGGGAGACCCAGTACTTC. Amino acid sequence: CASSLERTGETQYF.